One sample yielded the 16 T cell receptor beta chains listed below, sequenced in a study of chemoradiotherapy in HPV16-positive cancers. The repertoire was sequenced with immunoSEQ multiplex PCR; TCRdb's copy has only in-frame clones and lacks some. In the table there are about 5,100 clones, roughly 83% of which are singletons. This material consisted of tumor tissue, taken from a patient who underwent chemoradiotherapy. These receptors all come from a human donor with HPV-associated anogenital cancer.

The rearrangement joins TRBV25-1 to TRBJ1-6, with no clear D. The CDR3 extends over 14 amino acids. V was trimmed by 3 bases and J by 6 bases, leaving 9 bases between them. Germline V gene data show CDR1 as MGHDK and CDR2 as SYGVNS. The CDR3: CASSESSVNSPLHF. In DNA form, the CDR3 reads TGTGCCAGCAGTGAGTCCAGCGTTAATTCACCCCTCCACTTT.

The rearrangement links TRBV10-3 to TRBJ1-3; the D is unclear. This CDR3 is 16 amino acids long. The germline CDR1 and CDR2 sequences are ENHRY and SYGVKD. With 5 bases removed from V and 2 bases from J, the gap between germline ends came to 16 bases. CDR3 amino acids: CAISQSRPKTGNTIYF. The DNA for the CDR3 is TGTGCCATCAGTCAATCGCGACCTAAAACTGGAAACACCATATATTTT.

This chain joins TRBV5-1 and TRBJ1-1; the D gene is possibly TRBD1 (5 bases). This CDR3 has 14 residues. Germline V lookup: CDR1 SGHRS, CDR2 YFSETQ. Trimming removed 4 bases at V and 4 bases at J, with 14 bases between. Here the CDR3 reads CASSMVGGGTEAFF. In DNA, the CDR3 is TGCGCCAGCAGCATGGTGGGGGGTGGCACTGAAGCTTTCTTT. Filled out from reference TRBV5-1 and TRBJ1-1, the complete variable domain reads KAGVTQTPRYLIKTRGQQVTLSCSPISGHRSVSWYQQTPGQGLQFLFEYFSETQRNKGNFPGRFSGRQFSNSRSEMNVSTLELGDSALYLCASSMVGGGTEAFFGQGTRLTVV.

The chain uses TRBV7-9 and TRBJ1-5; TRBD1 might be the D (5 bases). Trimming took off 5 bases at V and 3 bases at J, with 8 bases between the two ends. This CDR3 region has 13 residues. The V gene's germline CDR1 is SEHNR and CDR2 FQNEAQ (reference sequence). The CDR3 DNA follows: TGTGCCAGCAGCAGGGGCGACAATCAGCCCCAGCATTTT. Encoded protein: CASSRGDNQPQHF.

CDR3 residues: CASASGFYEQYF. The DNA of the CDR3 is TGTGCCAGCGCTAGCGGGTTCTACGAGCAGTACTTC. The genes are TRBV6-6 and TRBJ2-7; 8 bases map to TRBD2. The CDR3 is 12 amino acids. With 8 bases clipped from V and 3 bases from J, the junction kept 3 bases outside the gene matches. Germline V gene lookup returns CDR1 MNHNY and CDR2 SVGAGI (reference sequence).

V is TRBV19 and J is TRBJ1-3; D is unclear. CDR1 and CDR2 from the germline V gene are LNHDA and SQIVND (reference sequence). Between the trimmed V and J ends, which lost 7 bases and 3 bases, there was a span of 16 bases. The CDR3 totals 15 residues. The CDR3 DNA is TGTGCCAGTAATGTTGGTCGCCTCCTTGGAAACACCATATATTTT. This gives the protein CASNVGRLLGNTIYF.

The chain is built from TRBV7-2 and TRBJ2-1; D perhaps matches TRBD1 (6 bases). CDR1 and CDR2 (germline): SGHTA, FQGNSA. Deletions cut 5 bases from V and 7 bases from J, with 9 bases between. The CDR3 has 12 residues. CDR3 DNA: TGTGCCAGCAGCCGCCAGGGGAATGAGCAGTTCTTC. It specifies CASSRQGNEQFF.

The chain employs TRBV23-1 and TRBJ1-2; unclear D gene. TRBV23-1 is treated as an ORF (open reading frame) with a function not yet certain. V gave up 5 bases and J gave up 8 bases, with 24 bases separating them. This CDR3 has 16 amino acids. This CDR3 reads CASSTSHPGRRRGYTF. In DNA, the CDR3 is TGCGCCAGCAGTACGTCTCACCCGGGCCGACGTAGGGGCTACACCTTC.

CDR3 coding DNA: TGTGCCAGCAGCTTAGATATGGGACTCCCCCAGCATTTT. Protein: CASSLDMGLPQHF. The genes are TRBV7-2 and TRBJ1-5, with D possibly matching TRBD1 (5 bases). V was shortened by 1 base and J by 10 bases, with 11 bases between the two germline ends. The germline CDR1 and CDR2 sequences are SGHTA and FQGNSA. The CDR3 loop spans 13 amino acids.

V is TRBV7-2 and J is TRBJ2-7; D possibly corresponds to TRBD2 (7 bases). Germline CDR1 is SGHTA and CDR2 is FQGNSA. The CDR3 length is 13 residues. Trimming pared 3 bases from V and 10 bases from J, leaving 16 bases between. The CDR3 DNA reads TGTGCCAGCAGCTTTCCCGGACAGCGGGAACAGTACTTC. Translated, it gives CASSFPGQREQYF.

This clone was recorded a few times. The chain uses TRBV9 and TRBJ2-1; 11 bases map to TRBD2. CDR1 is SGDLS and CDR2 is YYNGEE in the germline V gene. This CDR3 spans 17 amino acids. The V and J ends lost 3 bases and 0 bases, in that order; junction bases with no gene match: 5. The CDR3 nucleotides read TGTGCCAGCAGCGGACCGGGGACTAGCGGCTCCTACAATGAGCAGTTCTTC. Translation: CASSGPGTSGSYNEQFF.

The V gene is TRBV6-4, the J gene TRBJ2-3, with no clear D. The CDR3 has 13 residues. The V end lost 2 bases, the J end lost 4 bases, and 7 bases lay between the germline ends. Germline V gene lookup returns CDR1 MRHNA and CDR2 SNTAGT. DNA of the CDR3: TGTGCCAGCAGTGACAGTGACCCAGATACGCAGTATTTT. This translates into CASSDSDPDTQYF.

The chain joins TRBV29-1 to TRBJ2-2; D is uncertain. The CDR3 is 13 residues long. Trimming removed 4 bases at V and 7 bases at J, with 13 bases between. The V gene's germline CDR1 is SQVTM and CDR2 ANQGSEA. The CDR3 loop reads CSVGERAVGELFF. CDR3 DNA sequence: TGCAGCGTTGGTGAAAGGGCCGTCGGGGAGCTGTTTTTT.

The chain is built from TRBV7-6 and TRBJ2-2, with D possibly matching TRBD1 (5 bases). The CDR3 loop spans 17 amino acids. The ends were cut back, 5 bases at V and 2 bases at J, with 18 bases in the middle. The germline gives CDR1 SGHVS, CDR2 FNYEAQ. CDR3 nucleotides: TGTGCCAGCAGCCAAAGACCGGACACGATAAACACCGGGGAGCTGTTTTTT. This codes for CASSQRPDTINTGELFF.

The V and J genes are TRBV6-1 and TRBJ2-7; 12 bases align to TRBD2. The CDR3 length is 16 residues. Germline-derived CDR1 and CDR2 are MNHNS and SASEGT. The V gene end was trimmed by 4 bases and the J gene end by 1 base; junction bases not matched to a gene: 5. The CDR3 nucleotides read TGTGCCAGCAGTGGACGGACTAGCGGGACGTCCTACGAGCAGTACTTC. Its protein product is CASSGRTSGTSYEQYF.

The V and J genes are TRBV6-1 and TRBJ2-5; 11 positions match TRBD1. Germline trimming cut 6 bases from V and 7 bases from J; bases unmatched to any gene: 7. Germline V gene data show CDR1 as MNHNS and CDR2 as SASEGT. This CDR3 contains 14 residues. The CDR3 is CASSAGTGGVTQYF. The CDR3, as DNA: TGTGCCAGCAGCGCTGGGACAGGGGGGGTGACCCAGTACTTC.